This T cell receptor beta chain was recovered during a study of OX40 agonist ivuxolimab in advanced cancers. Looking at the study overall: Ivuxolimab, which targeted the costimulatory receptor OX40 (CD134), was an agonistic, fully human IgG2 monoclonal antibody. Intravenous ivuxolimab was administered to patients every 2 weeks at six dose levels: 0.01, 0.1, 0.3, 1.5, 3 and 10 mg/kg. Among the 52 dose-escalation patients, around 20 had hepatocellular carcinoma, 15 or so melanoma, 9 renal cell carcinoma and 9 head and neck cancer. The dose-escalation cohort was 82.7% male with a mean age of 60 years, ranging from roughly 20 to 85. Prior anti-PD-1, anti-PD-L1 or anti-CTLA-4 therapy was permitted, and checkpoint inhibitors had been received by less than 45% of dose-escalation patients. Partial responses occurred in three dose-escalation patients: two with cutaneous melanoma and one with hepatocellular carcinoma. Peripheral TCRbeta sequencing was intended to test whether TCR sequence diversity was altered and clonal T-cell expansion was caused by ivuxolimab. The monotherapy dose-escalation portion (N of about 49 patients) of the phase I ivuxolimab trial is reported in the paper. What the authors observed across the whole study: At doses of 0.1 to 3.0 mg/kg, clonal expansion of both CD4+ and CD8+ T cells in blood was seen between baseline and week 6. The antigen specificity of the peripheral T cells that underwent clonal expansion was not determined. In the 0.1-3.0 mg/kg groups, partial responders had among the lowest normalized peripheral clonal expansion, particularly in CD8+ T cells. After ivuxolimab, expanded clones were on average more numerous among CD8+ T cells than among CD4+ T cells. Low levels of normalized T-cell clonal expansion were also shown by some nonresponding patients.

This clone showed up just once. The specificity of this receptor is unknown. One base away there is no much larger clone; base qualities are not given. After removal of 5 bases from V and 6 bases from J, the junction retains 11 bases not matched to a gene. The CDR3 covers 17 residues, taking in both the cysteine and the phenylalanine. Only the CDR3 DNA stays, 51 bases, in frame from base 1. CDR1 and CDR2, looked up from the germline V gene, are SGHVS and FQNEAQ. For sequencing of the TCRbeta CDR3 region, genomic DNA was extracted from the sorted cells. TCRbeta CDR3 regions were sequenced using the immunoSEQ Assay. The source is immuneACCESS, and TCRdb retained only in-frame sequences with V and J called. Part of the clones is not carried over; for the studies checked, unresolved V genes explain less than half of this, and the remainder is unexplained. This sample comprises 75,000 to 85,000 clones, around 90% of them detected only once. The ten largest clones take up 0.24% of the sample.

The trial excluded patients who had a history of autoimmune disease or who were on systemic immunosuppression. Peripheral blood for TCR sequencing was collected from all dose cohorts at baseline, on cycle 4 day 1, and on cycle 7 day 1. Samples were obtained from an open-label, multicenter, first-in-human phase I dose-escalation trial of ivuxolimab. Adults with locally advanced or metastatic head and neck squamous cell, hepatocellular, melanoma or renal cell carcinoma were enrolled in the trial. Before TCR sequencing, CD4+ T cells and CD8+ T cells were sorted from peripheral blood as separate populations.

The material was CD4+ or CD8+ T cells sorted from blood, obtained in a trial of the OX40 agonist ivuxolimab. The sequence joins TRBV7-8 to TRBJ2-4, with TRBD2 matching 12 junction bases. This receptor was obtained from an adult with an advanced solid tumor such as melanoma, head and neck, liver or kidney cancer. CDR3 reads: CASSTHGLAGSANIQYF. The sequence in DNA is TGTGCCAGCAGCACCCACGGACTAGCGGGATCCGCAAACATTCAGTACTTC.